One and the same sample provided the 29 T cell receptor beta chains below, sequenced in a study of T cells in Graves' hyperthyroidism and ophthalmopathy. From RNA transcripts, TCR beta CDR3 regions were amplified. HTBI primers were the set used in a first-round RT-PCR of the TCR CDR3. TCRdb re-derived calls from the multiplex PCR reads in MiXCR, one entry per CDR3 protein. The sample has a few hundred thousand distinct CDR3 sequences; 13% to 15% are singletons. The sample taken for sequencing was blood. Receptors were obtained from a woman aged 55-70 years with Graves' ophthalmopathy.

Comment on this clonotype: Given a much more abundant clone one base away, this may be a read error. J is TRBJ1-1 and V is TRBV7-3; possibly TRBD1 for D (5 bases). CDR1 and CDR2 from the germline V gene are SGHTA and FQGTGA. V was pared by 10 bases and J by 4 bases, with 13 bases between. This CDR3 contains 12 residues. Here the CDR3 reads CATSWGGTEAFF. CDR3 in DNA: TGTGCCACCTCCTGGGGGGGCACTGAAGCTTTCTTT.

The chain employs TRBV12-5 and TRBJ2-1; 11 positions agree with TRBD1. The CDR3 has 15 amino acids. With V trimmed by 5 bases and J by 3 bases, 3 bases remained unmatched. Germline lookup yields CDR1 LGHNT and CDR2 FRNRAP. The CDR3 loop is CASGLGTGGYNEQFF. The DNA for the CDR3 is TGTGCTAGTGGTCTCGGGACAGGGGGCTACAATGAGCAGTTCTTC.

This clonotype was seen many times. J is TRBJ2-2 and V is TRBV28, with D tentatively TRBD1 (7 bases). The ends were cut back, 5 bases at V and 5 bases at J, with 21 bases in the middle. The CDR3 runs to 17 residues. Per germline, CDR1 MDHEN and CDR2 SYDVKM. The CDR3 here is CASSPWEAGGGTGELFF. The CDR3 DNA follows: TGTGCCAGCAGTCCCTGGGAGGCAGGGGGTGGAACCGGGGAGCTGTTTTTT.

This clonotype has a count of ten or more. CDR3 sequence reads: CASSLASETGTSLHEQYF. The DNA of the CDR3 is TGTGCCAGCAGCTTAGCGTCCGAGACCGGGACAAGCTTGCACGAGCAGTACTTC. The chain has TRBV13 and TRBJ2-7, with D perhaps matching TRBD1 (6 bases). Looked up from germline, CDR1 is PRHDT and CDR2 is FYEKMQ (reference sequence). This CDR3 spans 18 amino acids. The germline V and J ends were trimmed by 1 base and 5 bases, with 24 bases remaining between them.

The sample holds a few counts of this clonotype. The rearrangement links TRBV19 to TRBJ1-1, with D tentatively TRBD1 (6 bases). V was clipped by 6 bases and J by 9 bases, with 14 bases between them. CDR1 LNHDA and CDR2 SQIVND come from the germline V gene (reference sequence). This CDR3 comprises 12 residues. The CDR3 DNA sequence: TGTGCCAGTAGGGGGACAATGAGGAAAGCTTTCTTT. Its translation is CASRGTMRKAFF.

This clonotype has a count of ten or more. This chain links TRBV10-3 with TRBJ1-1, with D unclear. V was cut by 2 bases and J by 1 base, with 11 bases left in between. The germline CDR1 and CDR2 sequences are ENHRY and SYGVKD. CDR3 length equals 15 residues. CDR3 nucleotides: TGTGCCATCAGTGAGATCCAGGCCTCGAACACTGAAGCTTTCTTT. Translated, it gives CAISEIQASNTEAFF.

This clonotype was seen many times. V is TRBV28 and J is TRBJ1-2, with D perhaps matching TRBD1 (5 bases). This CDR3 contains 17 residues. The germline gives CDR1 MDHEN, CDR2 SYDVKM. The V end lost 4 bases, the J end lost 0 bases, and 18 bases lay between the germline ends. Here the CDR3 reads CASSWGTNMPTNYGYTF. CDR3 nucleotides: TGTGCCAGCAGTTGGGGGACCAACATGCCAACTAACTATGGCTACACCTTC.

This clonotype was counted many times. J is TRBJ2-3 and V is TRBV3-1, with 10 positions matching TRBD1. The V segment lost 3 bases and the J segment 3 bases; nucleotides outside the gene matches: 3. CDR3 size: 15 residues. Germline V gives CDR1 LGHDT, CDR2 YNNKEL (reference sequence). CDR3 bases: TGTGCCAGCAGCCACAGGACAGGGGGAACAGATACGCAGTATTTT. It is translated as CASSHRTGGTDTQYF.

This clonotype appeared a few times. The chain combines TRBV7-8 with TRBJ1-2; 7 bases are shared with TRBD1. CDR3 size: 16 residues. Germline lookup yields CDR1 SGHVS and CDR2 FQNEAQ. V lost 5 bases and J lost 0; bases outside the gene matches: 9. The CDR3, as DNA: TGTGCCAGCAGCCTCCTCTTACAGGGGACTAACTATGGCTACACCTTC. Translation: CASSLLLQGTNYGYTF.

At least ten counts were recorded for this clonotype. V and J are TRBV27 and TRBJ2-7; D may match TRBD1 or TRBD2 (5 bases each). CDR3 size: 15 residues. Looked up from germline, CDR1 is MNHEY and CDR2 is SMNVEV (reference sequence). V was trimmed by 5 bases and J by 6 bases, leaving 20 bases between them. CDR3 residues: CASSNRDPRFSEQYF. CDR3 nucleotides: TGTGCCAGCAGTAACCGGGACCCGCGGTTCTCCGAGCAGTACTTC.

This clonotype was seen at least ten times. This rearrangement joins TRBV27 to TRBJ2-7, with 7 bases aligning to TRBD2. This CDR3 is built from 13 residues. Losses at the gene ends were 10 bases for V and 7 bases for J; bases not matched to a gene: 13. The V gene's germline CDR1 is MNHEY and CDR2 SMNVEV (reference sequence). CDR3 residues: CATSRETTREQYF. The CDR3 nucleotides are TGTGCCACCTCGCGGGAGACGACGCGGGAGCAGTACTTC.

The V gene is TRBV2, the J gene TRBJ2-3; D not resolved. V was pared by 4 bases and J by 3 bases, with 14 bases between. This CDR3 is 15 amino acids long. Germline V gene sequence: CDR1 SNHLY, CDR2 FYNNEI. CDR3 loop: CASSGESVQTDTQYF. CDR3 nucleotides: TGTGCCAGCAGTGGAGAGTCGGTCCAGACAGATACGCAGTATTTT.

J is TRBJ1-2 and V is TRBV3-1; a weak D match, TRBD1 (6 bases). Germline CDR1 LGHDT, CDR2 YNNKEL (reference sequence). The CDR3 extends over 14 amino acids. V lost 1 base, J lost 6 bases, and 12 bases lay in between. CDR3 sequence (DNA): TGTGCCAGCAGCCAAGCATCAGGGGCCCATGGCTACACCTTC. Residues: CASSQASGAHGYTF.

This clonotype was detected ten times or more. V is TRBV18 and J is TRBJ1-5, with 7 nucleotides matching TRBD1. The junction had 9 bases not matched to a gene; V was cut back by 6 bases and J by 7 bases. CDR3 size: 14 residues. Germline values: CDR1 KGHSH, CDR2 LQKENI. The CDR3 reads CASSSAGGRQPQHF. The CDR3 DNA reads TGTGCCAGCTCCAGCGCAGGGGGTAGGCAGCCCCAGCATTTT.

This clonotype was seen many times. The chain links TRBV30 to TRBJ1-1, with 9 bases aligning to TRBD1. Germline CDR1 and CDR2: GTSNPN and SVGIG (reference sequence). The CDR3 is 13 residues long. The J segment lost 6 bases and the V segment lost 1 base, leaving 3 bases of the junction unmatched. The CDR3 loop reads CAWSGDRESEAFF. In DNA form, the CDR3 reads TGTGCCTGGAGTGGGGACAGGGAGTCTGAAGCTTTCTTT.

In its sample, this clonotype was seen many times. V usage is TRBV28 and J usage is TRBJ2-7, with 7 bases lining up with TRBD1. V lost 5 bases and J lost 5; bases outside the gene matches: 9. The germline V gene encodes CDR1 MDHEN and CDR2 SYDVKM. The CDR3 sequence is 14 residues long. CDR3 protein: CASSIQGSLNEQYF. The CDR3 DNA sequence: TGTGCCAGCAGTATACAGGGGTCCCTTAACGAGCAGTACTTC.

This clonotype was seen repeatedly, ten times or more. The chain employs TRBV3-1 and TRBJ2-3; 13 bases fit TRBD2. Per germline, CDR1 LGHDT and CDR2 YNNKEL (reference sequence). The J segment lost 4 bases and the V segment lost 4 bases, leaving 2 bases of the junction unmatched. The CDR3 consists of 15 residues. The CDR3 DNA is TGTGCCAGCAGCCGGACTAGCGGGAGACCAGATACGCAGTATTTT. It translates to CASSRTSGRPDTQYF.

This clonotype showed up just a few times. The chain joins TRBV6-1 to TRBJ2-3, with TRBD2 identical over 15 bases. Per germline, CDR1 MNHNS and CDR2 SASEGT. With 4 bases clipped from V and 4 bases from J, the junction kept 3 bases outside the gene matches. This CDR3 has 16 residues. The CDR3 sequence: CASSAGLAGGADTQYF. The CDR3 DNA follows: TGTGCCAGCAGTGCGGGACTAGCGGGAGGAGCAGATACGCAGTATTTT.

This chain joins TRBV29-1 and TRBJ2-7, with D hard to call. The CDR3 loop spans 12 amino acids. The V end lost 2 bases, the J end lost 1 base, and 6 bases lay between the germline ends. The V gene's germline CDR1 is SQVTM and CDR2 ANQGSEA. Here the CDR3 DNA reads TGCAGCGTTGAAAGTCCTTCCTACGAGCAGTACTTC. Residues: CSVESPSYEQYF.

The chain carries TRBV20-1 and TRBJ2-7, with a tentative D call TRBD2 (5 bases). Germline V gene lookup returns CDR1 DFQATT and CDR2 SNEGSKA (reference sequence). The CDR3 extends over 11 amino acids. The CDR3 protein is CIPDGTYEQYF. In nucleotides, the CDR3 is TGCATACCGGACGGGACCTACGAGCAGTACTTC.

In its sample, this clonotype was seen many times. The chain is built from TRBV2 and TRBJ2-1; 12 bases are a match to TRBD2. The CDR3 sequence is 15 residues long. The germline gives CDR1 SNHLY, CDR2 FYNNEI. After removal of 6 bases from V and 9 bases from J, the junction contained 9 bases not matched to a gene. The CDR3 loop is CASSTGGLAGAEQFF. The CDR3 DNA reads TGTGCCAGCAGCACGGGGGGACTAGCGGGCGCTGAGCAGTTCTTC.

This clonotype was counted a few times. This chain connects TRBV6-5 to TRBJ1-4; no clear D. CDR1 and CDR2 (germline): MNHEY, SVGAGI. The V end lost 2 bases, the J end lost 8 bases, and 12 bases lay between the germline ends. The length of the CDR3 is 14 residues. Written as DNA, the CDR3 is TGTGCCAGCAGTTACGCCGGGAATAGGGAAAAACTGTTTTTT. It specifies CASSYAGNREKLFF.

The V gene is TRBV5-1, the J gene TRBJ2-5; TRBD2 might be the D (6 bases). The CDR3 spans 13 residues. Per the germline V gene, CDR1 is SGHRS and CDR2 is YFSETQ. V was cut by 0 bases and J by 5 bases, with 8 bases left in between. CDR3 sequence: CASSLGRDETQYF. CDR3 sequence (DNA): TGCGCCAGCAGCTTGGGGAGGGACGAGACCCAGTACTTC. Full variable domain (rest looked up from reference TRBV5-1 and TRBJ2-5): KAGVTQTPRYLIKTRGQQVTLSCSPISGHRSVSWYQQTPGQGLQFLFEYFSETQRNKGNFPGRFSGRQFSNSRSEMNVSTLELGDSALYLCASSLGRDETQYFGPGTRLLVL.

This clonotype came up many times. This chain connects TRBV27 to TRBJ1-1; D unresolved. CDR1 and CDR2 from the germline V gene are MNHEY and SMNVEV (reference sequence). V was pared by 7 bases and J by 6 bases, with 24 bases between. CDR3 length: 16 amino acids. CDR3 in amino acids: CASMRTYFGDTAEAFF. The CDR3 region has the DNA TGTGCCAGCATGAGAACGTACTTTGGAGATACGGCTGAAGCTTTCTTT.

This clonotype has ten or more counts. The chain uses TRBV2 and TRBJ2-1; D perhaps matches TRBD1 (7 bases). Germline CDR1 is SNHLY and CDR2 is FYNNEI. The CDR3 is 15 amino acids. Between the trimmed V and J ends, which lost 6 bases and 8 bases, there was a span of 20 bases. Here the CDR3 DNA reads TGTGCCAGCAGATTCGACAGGGAGGCGTTCGATGAGCAGTTCTTC. Translated: CASRFDREAFDEQFF.

This clonotype occurred once. The V gene is TRBV29-1, the J gene TRBJ2-7; D uncertain. V was pared by 6 bases and J by 2 bases, with 8 bases between. CDR3 length equals 11 residues. Germline V gene lookup returns CDR1 SQVTM and CDR2 ANQGSEA. This CDR3 reads CSVAAAYEQYF. CDR3 coding DNA: TGCAGCGTGGCTGCCGCCTACGAGCAGTACTTC.

The sample holds many counts of this clonotype. The chain recombines TRBV7-9 with TRBJ2-3, with no clear D. The CDR3 totals 15 residues. V lost 5 bases and J 0 bases, leaving 12 bases between the germline ends. The V gene's germline CDR1 is SEHNR and CDR2 FQNEAQ (reference sequence). The CDR3 DNA sequence: TGTGCCAGCAGCCAGCCACGGCCTAGCACAGATACGCAGTATTTT. Protein product: CASSQPRPSTDTQYF.

In this sample, this clonotype turned up many times. The CDR3 nucleotides are TGTGCCAGCAGACCCCGGGACGGTCAAGAGACCCAGTACTTC. Protein product: CASRPRDGQETQYF. The chain joins TRBV6-1 to TRBJ2-5; either TRBD1 or TRBD2 may supply D (5 bases each). The CDR3 has 14 residues. Germline loops: CDR1 MNHNS, CDR2 SASEGT. V shed 6 bases and J shed 2 bases, with 13 bases lying between them.

The genes are TRBV9 and TRBJ2-7; D is perhaps TRBD1 (6 bases). The V gene lost 3 bases and the J gene lost 3 bases, with 19 bases spanning the gap. This CDR3 contains 16 residues. CDR1 and CDR2 (germline): SGDLS, YYNGEE. CDR3 nucleotides: TGTGCCAGCAGCGCCCAACCTGAACAGGGCCTCTACGAGCAGTACTTC. Amino acids: CASSAQPEQGLYEQYF.